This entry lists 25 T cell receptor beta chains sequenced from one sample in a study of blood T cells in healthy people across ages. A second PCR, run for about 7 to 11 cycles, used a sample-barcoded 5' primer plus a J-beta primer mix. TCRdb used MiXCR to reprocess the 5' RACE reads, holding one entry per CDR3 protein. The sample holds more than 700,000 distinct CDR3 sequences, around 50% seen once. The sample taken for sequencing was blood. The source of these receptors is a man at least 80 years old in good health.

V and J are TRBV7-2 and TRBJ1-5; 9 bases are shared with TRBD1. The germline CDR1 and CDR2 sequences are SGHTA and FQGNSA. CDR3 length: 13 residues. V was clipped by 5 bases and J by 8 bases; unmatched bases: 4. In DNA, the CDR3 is TGTGCCAGCAGCCGGGACAGGGCTAAGCCCCAGCATTTT. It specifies CASSRDRAKPQHF.

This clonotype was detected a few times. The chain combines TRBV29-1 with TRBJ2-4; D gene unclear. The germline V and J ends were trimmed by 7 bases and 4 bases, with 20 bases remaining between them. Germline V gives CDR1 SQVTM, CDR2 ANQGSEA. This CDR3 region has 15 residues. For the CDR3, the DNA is TGCAGCGGTGCTAGGAACGCTGAGGAAAAAAACATTCAGTACTTC. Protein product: CSGARNAEEKNIQYF.

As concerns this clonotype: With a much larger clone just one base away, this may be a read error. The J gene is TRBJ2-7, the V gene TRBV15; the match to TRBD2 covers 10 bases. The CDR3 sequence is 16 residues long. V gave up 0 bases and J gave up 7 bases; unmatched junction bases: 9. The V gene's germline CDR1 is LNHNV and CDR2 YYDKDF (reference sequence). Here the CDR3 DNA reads TGTGCCACCAGCAGAGATGTACTAGCGGGGTACAATGAGCAGTACTTC. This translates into CATSRDVLAGYNEQYF.

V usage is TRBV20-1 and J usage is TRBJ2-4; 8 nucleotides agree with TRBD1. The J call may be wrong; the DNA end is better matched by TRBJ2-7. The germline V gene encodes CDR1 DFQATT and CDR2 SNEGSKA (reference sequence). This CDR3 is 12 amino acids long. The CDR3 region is CSAKTGAYEQYF. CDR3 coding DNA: TGCAGTGCTAAGACAGGGGCCTACGAGCAGTACTTC.

CDR3 nucleotide sequence: TGTGCCAGCAGTTTAAAGGGGCCCGGGGAGCTGTTTTTT. Its translation: CASSLKGPGELFF. V is TRBV12-3 or TRBV12-4 and J is TRBJ2-2, with D maybe TRBD1 (5 bases). V was shortened by 2 bases and J by 6 bases, with 7 bases between the two germline ends. This CDR3 has 13 residues.

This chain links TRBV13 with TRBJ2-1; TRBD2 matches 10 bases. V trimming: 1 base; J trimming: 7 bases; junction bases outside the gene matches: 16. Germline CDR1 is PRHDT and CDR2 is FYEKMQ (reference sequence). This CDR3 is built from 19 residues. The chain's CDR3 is CASSLVGGILAGAGNEQFF. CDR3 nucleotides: TGTGCCAGCAGCTTAGTGGGGGGCATTCTAGCGGGAGCTGGGAATGAGCAGTTCTTC.

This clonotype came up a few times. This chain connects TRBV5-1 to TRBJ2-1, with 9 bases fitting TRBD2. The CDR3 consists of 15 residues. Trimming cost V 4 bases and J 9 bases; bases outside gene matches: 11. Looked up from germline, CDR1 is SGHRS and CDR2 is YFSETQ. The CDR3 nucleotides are TGCGCCAGCAGCCCACAGCGGGAGGTAAAGCGTGAGCAGTTCTTC. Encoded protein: CASSPQREVKREQFF.

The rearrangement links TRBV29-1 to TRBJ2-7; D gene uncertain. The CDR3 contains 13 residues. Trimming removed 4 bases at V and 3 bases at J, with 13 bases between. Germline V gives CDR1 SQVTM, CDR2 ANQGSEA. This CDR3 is CSVVRPNFYEQYF. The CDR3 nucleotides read TGCAGCGTTGTTCGCCCCAACTTCTACGAGCAGTACTTC.

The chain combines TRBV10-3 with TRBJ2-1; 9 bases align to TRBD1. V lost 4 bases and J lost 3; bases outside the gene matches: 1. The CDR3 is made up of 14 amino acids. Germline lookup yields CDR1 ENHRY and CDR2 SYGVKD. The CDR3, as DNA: TGTGCCATCAGTGGGACAGGGGTCTACAATGAGCAGTTCTTC. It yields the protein CAISGTGVYNEQFF.

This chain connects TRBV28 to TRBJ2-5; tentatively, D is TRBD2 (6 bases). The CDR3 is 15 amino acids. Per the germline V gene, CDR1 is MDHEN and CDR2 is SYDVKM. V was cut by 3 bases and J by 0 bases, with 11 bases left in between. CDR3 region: CASSFPASDQETQYF. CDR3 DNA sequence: TGTGCCAGCAGTTTCCCCGCTAGCGACCAAGAGACCCAGTACTTC.

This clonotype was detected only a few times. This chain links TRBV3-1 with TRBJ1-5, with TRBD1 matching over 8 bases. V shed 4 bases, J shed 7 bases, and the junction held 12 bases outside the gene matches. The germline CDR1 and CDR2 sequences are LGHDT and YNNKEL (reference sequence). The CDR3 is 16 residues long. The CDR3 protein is CASSLSTGADDQPQHF. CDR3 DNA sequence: TGTGCCAGCAGCCTATCGACAGGGGCCGATGACCAGCCCCAGCATTTT.

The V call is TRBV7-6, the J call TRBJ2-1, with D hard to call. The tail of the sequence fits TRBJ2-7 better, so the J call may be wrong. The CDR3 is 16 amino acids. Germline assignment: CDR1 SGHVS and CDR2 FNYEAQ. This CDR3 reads CASSLTPPESLNEQYF. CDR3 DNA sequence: TGTGCCAGCAGCTTAACTCCCCCAGAGTCTCTCAATGAGCAGTACTTC.

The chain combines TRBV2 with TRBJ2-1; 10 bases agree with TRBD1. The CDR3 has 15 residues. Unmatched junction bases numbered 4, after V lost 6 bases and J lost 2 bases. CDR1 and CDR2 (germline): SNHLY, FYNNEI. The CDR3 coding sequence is TGTGCCAGCAGGGCAGGACAGGGGGCCTACAATGAGCAGTTCTTC. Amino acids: CASRAGQGAYNEQFF. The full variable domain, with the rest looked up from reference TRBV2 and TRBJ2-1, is EPEVTQTPSHQVTQMGQEVILRCVPISNHLYFYWYRQILGQKVEFLVSFYNNEISEKSEIFDDQFSVERPDGSNFTLKIRSTKLEDSAMYFCASRAGQGAYNEQFFGPGTRLTVL.

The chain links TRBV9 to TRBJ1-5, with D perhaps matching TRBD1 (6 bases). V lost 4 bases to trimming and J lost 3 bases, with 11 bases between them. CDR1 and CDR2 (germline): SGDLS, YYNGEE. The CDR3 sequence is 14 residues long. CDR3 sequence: CASSQTGYNQPQHF. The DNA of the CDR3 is TGTGCCAGCAGCCAAACAGGGTACAATCAGCCCCAGCATTTT.

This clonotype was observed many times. The CDR3 spells CSVEESRGIDEQFF. In DNA, the CDR3 is TGCAGCGTTGAAGAAAGTAGGGGGATCGATGAGCAGTTCTTC. The chain combines TRBV29-1 with TRBJ2-1; D possibly corresponds to TRBD1 (6 bases). Trimming removed 0 bases at V and 8 bases at J, with 14 bases between. Germline CDR1 reads SQVTM; CDR2 reads ANQGSEA. The CDR3 is made up of 14 amino acids.

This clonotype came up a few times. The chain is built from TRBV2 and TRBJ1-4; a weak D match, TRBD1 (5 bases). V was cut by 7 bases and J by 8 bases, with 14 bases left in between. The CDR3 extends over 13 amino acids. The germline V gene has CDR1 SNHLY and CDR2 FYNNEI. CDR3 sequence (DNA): TGTGCCAGCACCACAAGGGGAGACGAAAAACTGTTTTTT. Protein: CASTTRGDEKLFF.

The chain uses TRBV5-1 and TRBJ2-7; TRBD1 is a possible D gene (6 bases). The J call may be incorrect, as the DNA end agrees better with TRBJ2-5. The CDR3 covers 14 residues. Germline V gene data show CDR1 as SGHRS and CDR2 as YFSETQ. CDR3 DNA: TGCGCCAGCAGTGTAACCAGGGGAAGCGAGACCCAGTACTTC. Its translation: CASSVTRGSETQYF.

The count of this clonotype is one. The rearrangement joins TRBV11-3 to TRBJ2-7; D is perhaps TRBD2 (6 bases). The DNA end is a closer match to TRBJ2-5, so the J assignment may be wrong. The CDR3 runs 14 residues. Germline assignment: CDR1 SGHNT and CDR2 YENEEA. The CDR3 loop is CASSVYGGEETQYF. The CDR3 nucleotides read TGTGCCAGCAGCGTCTACGGGGGTGAAGAGACCCAGTACTTC.

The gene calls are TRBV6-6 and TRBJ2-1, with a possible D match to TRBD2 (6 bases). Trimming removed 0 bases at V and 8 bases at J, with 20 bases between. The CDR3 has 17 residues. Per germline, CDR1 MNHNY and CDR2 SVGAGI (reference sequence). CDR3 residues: CASSYSMGRSFSDEQFF. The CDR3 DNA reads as TGTGCCAGCAGTTACTCGATGGGGAGGTCGTTTTCAGATGAGCAGTTCTTC.

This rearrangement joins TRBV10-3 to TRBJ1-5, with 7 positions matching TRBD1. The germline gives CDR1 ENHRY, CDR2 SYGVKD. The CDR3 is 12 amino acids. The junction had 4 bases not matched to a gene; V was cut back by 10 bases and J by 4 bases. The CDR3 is CATGTANQPQHF. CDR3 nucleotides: TGTGCCACCGGGACAGCAAATCAGCCCCAGCATTTT.

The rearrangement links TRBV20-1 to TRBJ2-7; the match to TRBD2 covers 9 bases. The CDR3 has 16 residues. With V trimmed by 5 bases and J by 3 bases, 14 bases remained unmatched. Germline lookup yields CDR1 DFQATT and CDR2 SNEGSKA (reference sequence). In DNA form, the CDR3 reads TGCAGTGCTGCGAGGGAGTTGCTAGCGGGGAGCTACGAGCAGTACTTC. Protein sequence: CSAARELLAGSYEQYF.

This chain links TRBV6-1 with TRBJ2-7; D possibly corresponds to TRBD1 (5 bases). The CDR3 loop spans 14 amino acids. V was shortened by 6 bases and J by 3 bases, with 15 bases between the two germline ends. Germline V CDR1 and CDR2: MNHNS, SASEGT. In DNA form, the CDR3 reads TGTGCCAGCAGCAAACGGGCAGGGAACTACGAGCAGTACTTC. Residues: CASSKRAGNYEQYF.

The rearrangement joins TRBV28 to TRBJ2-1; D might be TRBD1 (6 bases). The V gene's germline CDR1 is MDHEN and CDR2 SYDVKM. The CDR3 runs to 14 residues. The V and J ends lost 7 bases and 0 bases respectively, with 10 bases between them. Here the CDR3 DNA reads TGTGCCAGCACCATGGACAGCTCCTACAATGAGCAGTTCTTC. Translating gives CASTMDSSYNEQFF.

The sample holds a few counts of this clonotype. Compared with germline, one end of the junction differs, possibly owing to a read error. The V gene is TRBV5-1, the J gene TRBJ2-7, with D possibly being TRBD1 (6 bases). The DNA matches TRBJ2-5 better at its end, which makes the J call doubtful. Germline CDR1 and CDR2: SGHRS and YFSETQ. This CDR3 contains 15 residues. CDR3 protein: CVSSYTGTQQETQYF. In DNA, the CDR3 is TGCGTCAGCAGTTATACCGGGACACAGCAAGAGACCCAGTACTTC.

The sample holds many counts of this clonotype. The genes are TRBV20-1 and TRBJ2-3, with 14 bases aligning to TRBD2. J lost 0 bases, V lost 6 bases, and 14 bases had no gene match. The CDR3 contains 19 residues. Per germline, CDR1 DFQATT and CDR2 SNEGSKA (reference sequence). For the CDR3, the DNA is TGCAGTGCATCGGGACTAGCGGGAGCCTTCCTCCCTAGCACAGATACGCAGTATTTT. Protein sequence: CSASGLAGAFLPSTDTQYF.